This note documents a single T cell receptor beta chain sequence. In the original processing: Cell counts per sample came from amplifying reference gene primers. Only in-frame clones appear in the TCRdb table, and some are missing; sequencing was by immunoSEQ multiplex PCR. V, J and clone size reflect that table, while D and trimming were determined from the DNA. The sample yields a few hundred thousand clones, approximately 91% seen once. V was clipped by 6 bases and J by 5 bases, with 10 bases between them. Germline-derived CDR1 and CDR2 are SNHLY and FYNNEI. The CDR3 runs 13 residues. The sample is drawn from a study of blood T cell repertoires in COVID-19. Turning to the study itself: Some COVID-19 samples were acute and others convalescent; all came from the United States, Italy and Spain.

Sequencing was performed on peripheral blood. The chain joins TRBV2 to TRBJ1-4, with a possible D match to TRBD1 (6 bases). The clonotype originates from a woman aged 30 to 39 with COVID-19, enrolled during active disease. The CDR3 spells CASRPGVNEKLFF. The CDR3 bases are TGTGCCAGCAGACCAGGGGTAAATGAAAAACTGTTTTTT.